Each of the 5 T cell receptor beta chains below was sequenced from the same sample in a study of blood T cells in healthy people across ages. A J-beta primer mix and a sample-barcoded 5' primer were used in a second PCR of about 7 to 12 cycles. One entry per CDR3 protein results from TCRdb running MiXCR on the 5' RACE reads. The sample lists about 1.4 million distinct CDR3 sequences, around 59% occurring once. The sample taken for sequencing was blood. These receptors were collected from a man aged 18 to 30 in good health.

The rearrangement links TRBV6-5 to TRBJ1-2, with no clear D. The V gene lost 0 bases and the J gene lost 1 base, with 15 bases spanning the gap. CDR1 MNHEY and CDR2 SVGAGI come from the germline V gene. This CDR3 has 17 amino acids. The CDR3 is CASSYSTYVLHNYGYTF. CDR3 nucleotides: TGTGCCAGCAGTTACTCGACCTACGTACTACATAACTATGGCTACACCTTC.

The table lists this clonotype with a count of one. The rearrangement links TRBV7-9 to TRBJ1-5; tentatively, D is TRBD1 (5 bases). Germline CDR1 reads SEHNR; CDR2 reads FQNEAQ (reference sequence). The CDR3 has 14 amino acids. Trimming pared 3 bases from V and 6 bases from J, leaving 12 bases between. This CDR3 is CASSLGPTGQPQHF. For the CDR3, the DNA is TGTGCCAGCAGCTTGGGACCGACGGGTCAGCCCCAGCATTTT.

The sample holds a few counts of this clonotype. The chain recombines TRBV29-1 with TRBJ2-5; D perhaps matches TRBD1 (5 bases). CDR1 SQVTM and CDR2 ANQGSEA come from the germline V gene. Deletions cut 2 bases from V and 5 bases from J, with 12 bases between. CDR3 size: 13 residues. This chain's CDR3 is CSVEQLGRETQYF. DNA of the CDR3: TGCAGCGTTGAACAGCTGGGGCGGGAGACCCAGTACTTC.

J is TRBJ1-2 and V is TRBV12-3 or TRBV12-4; 12 nucleotides line up with TRBD1. Trimming removed 3 bases from V and 8 bases from J; junction bases left unmatched: 4. The CDR3 is 14 amino acids. CDR3 loop: CASSFVGTGGGYTF. The CDR3 nucleotides read TGTGCCAGCAGTTTTGTCGGGACAGGGGGCGGCTACACCTTC.

This clonotype was picked up one time. The chain links TRBV10-3 to TRBJ2-7; no definite D call. The CDR3 length is 14 residues. Germline V gene sequence: CDR1 ENHRY, CDR2 SYGVKD. The germline V and J ends were trimmed by 7 bases and 7 bases, with 20 bases remaining between them. CDR3: CAITDPSSYNEQYF. CDR3 nucleotides: TGTGCCATCACCGACCCTTCATCCTACAATGAGCAGTACTTC.